The rows below give T cell receptor beta chains drawn from one sample of a study of shared clonotypes between healthy human individuals. Libraries were prepared by immunoSEQ multiplex PCR; TCRdb keeps only in-frame clonotypes and omits some of them. The table includes about 2.4 million clones, roughly 93% detected once. The sequenced sample was naive CD4+ T cells from PBMCs. The receptors were gathered from a man younger than 30 in good health. Some clones in this sample may be carry-over from other donors' samples. Both conserved end residues are part of each CDR3. Each record gives: J gene, D gene, V gene, clone size, CDR3 DNA, CDR3 protein. A D gene is named only where the DNA matches it firmly. Size values are once, few and many counts, or a class for expanded clones, and some rows have none.

j_call: TRBJ1-5
d_call: -
v_call: TRBV5-6
clone_size: -
cdr3_nt: TGTGCCAGCAGCTTAAGGGGCAATCAGCCCCAGCATTTT
cdr3_aa: CASSLRGNQPQHF

j_call: TRBJ2-5
d_call: -
v_call: TRBV7-9
clone_size: -
cdr3_nt: TGTGCCAGCAAGCTAGTAGGGAAAGAGACCCAGTACTTC
cdr3_aa: CASKLVGKETQYF

j_call: TRBJ1-1
d_call: TRBD1
v_call: TRBV5-1
clone_size: -
cdr3_nt: TGCGCCAGCAGTTCACAGGGGTCCCACTCCCTCACTGAAGCTTTCTTT
cdr3_aa: CASSSQGSHSLTEAFF

j_call: TRBJ1-2
d_call: -
v_call: TRBV21-1
clone_size: -
cdr3_nt: TGTGCCAGCAGCGCCCTCGGCGGAGGGACAGTCTTTTTCGATGGCTACACCTTC
cdr3_aa: CASSALGGGTVFFDGYTF

j_call: TRBJ1-1
d_call: -
v_call: TRBV5-1
clone_size: -
cdr3_nt: TGCGCCAGCAGCTTGGAAACCGGACTCAGAGCTTTCTTT
cdr3_aa: CASSLETGLRAFF

j_call: TRBJ1-5
d_call: -
v_call: TRBV5-6
clone_size: -
cdr3_nt: TGTGCCAGCAGCTTGGAAGCAGGGAATCAGCCCCAGCATTTT
cdr3_aa: CASSLEAGNQPQHF

j_call: TRBJ2-5
d_call: TRBD1
v_call: TRBV28
clone_size: once
cdr3_nt: TGTGCCAGCAGTCCAGCCGGGACAGAACAAGAGACCCAGTACTTC
cdr3_aa: CASSPAGTEQETQYF

j_call: TRBJ1-1
d_call: -
v_call: TRBV19
clone_size: -
cdr3_nt: TGTGCCAGTTCGAAAATGAACACTGAAGCTTTCTTT
cdr3_aa: CASSKMNTEAFF

j_call: TRBJ1-3
d_call: -
v_call: TRBV5-4
clone_size: -
cdr3_nt: TGTGCCAGCAGCTTGTTGGACAGTGGAAACACCATATATTTT
cdr3_aa: CASSLLDSGNTIYF

j_call: TRBJ2-1
d_call: TRBD2
v_call: TRBV29-1
clone_size: -
cdr3_nt: TGCAGCGTTGAAGTGACTAGCGGGAATGAGCAGTTCTTC
cdr3_aa: CSVEVTSGNEQFF

j_call: TRBJ1-5
d_call: -
v_call: TRBV7-2
clone_size: -
cdr3_nt: TGTGCCAGCAGCTTAGCGGGAGGAGGGCCTCAGCCCCAGCATTTT
cdr3_aa: CASSLAGGGPQPQHF

j_call: TRBJ1-2
d_call: -
v_call: TRBV4-2
clone_size: -
cdr3_nt: TGTGCCAGCAGCCAGGGAAACTATGGCTACACCTTC
cdr3_aa: CASSQGNYGYTF

j_call: TRBJ2-7
d_call: -
v_call: TRBV5-8
clone_size: -
cdr3_nt: TGTGCCAGCAGCTTTCTTCGGGCAGGGGACTACGAGCAGTACTTC
cdr3_aa: CASSFLRAGDYEQYF

j_call: TRBJ2-1
d_call: -
v_call: TRBV6-1
clone_size: -
cdr3_nt: TGTGCCAGCAGTGAAACGGCGATCGCGTACAATGAGCAGTTCTTC
cdr3_aa: CASSETAIAYNEQFF

j_call: TRBJ2-5
d_call: -
v_call: TRBV5-1
clone_size: -
cdr3_nt: TGCGCCAGCAGCTTGGGGGCAGGCCTAGTGATCCAGTACTTC
cdr3_aa: CASSLGAGLVIQYF

j_call: TRBJ2-3
d_call: TRBD2
v_call: TRBV6-1
clone_size: -
cdr3_nt: TGTGCCAGCACCTCACTGCCGACTAGCGCAGATACGCAGTATTTT
cdr3_aa: CASTSLPTSADTQYF

j_call: TRBJ2-3
d_call: -
v_call: TRBV5-4
clone_size: -
cdr3_nt: TGTGCCAGCAGCCCCCAAAAGGCCACAGATACGCAGTATTTT
cdr3_aa: CASSPQKATDTQYF

j_call: TRBJ2-3
d_call: -
v_call: TRBV28
clone_size: -
cdr3_nt: TGTGCCAGCAGTTTCTACGAAGGATCTGGTGCTACGCAGTATTTT
cdr3_aa: CASSFYEGSGATQYF

j_call: TRBJ1-2
d_call: -
v_call: TRBV15
clone_size: -
cdr3_nt: TGTGCCACCAGCAGGGGTGTGGCTGGCTACACCTTC
cdr3_aa: CATSRGVAGYTF

j_call: TRBJ1-5
d_call: TRBD1
v_call: TRBV10-3
clone_size: -
cdr3_nt: TGTGCCATCAGCCGGGACAGGGAGAGTCAGCCCCAGCATTTT
cdr3_aa: CAISRDRESQPQHF

j_call: TRBJ1-6
d_call: TRBD1
v_call: TRBV7-2
clone_size: -
cdr3_nt: TGTGCCAGCAGCGCGAGGGACACAGGGGCGACTTCACCCCTCCACTTT
cdr3_aa: CASSARDTGATSPLHF

j_call: TRBJ1-3
d_call: -
v_call: TRBV15
clone_size: once
cdr3_nt: TGTGCCACCAGCAGAGATCGGGTGCCTGGAAACACCATATATTTT
cdr3_aa: CATSRDRVPGNTIYF

j_call: TRBJ2-3
d_call: TRBD2
v_call: TRBV6-6
clone_size: -
cdr3_nt: TGTGCCAGCAGTTACTTGAGACTAGCGACAGATACGCAGTATTTT
cdr3_aa: CASSYLRLATDTQYF

j_call: TRBJ1-5
d_call: -
v_call: TRBV4-1
clone_size: few
cdr3_nt: TGCGCCAGCAGCCAAGATAGGGTCAATCAGCCCCAGCATTTT
cdr3_aa: CASSQDRVNQPQHF

j_call: TRBJ2-2
d_call: -
v_call: TRBV5-1
clone_size: -
cdr3_nt: TGCGCCAGCAGCCCAGCAAGGGGACCCCTTTATGGCGGGGAGCTGTTTTTT
cdr3_aa: CASSPARGPLYGGELFF

j_call: TRBJ2-5
d_call: -
v_call: TRBV2
clone_size: once
cdr3_nt: TGTGCCAGCAGAGAGATCGGAGAGACCCAGTACTTC
cdr3_aa: CASREIGETQYF

j_call: TRBJ1-3
d_call: -
v_call: TRBV7-8
clone_size: few
cdr3_nt: TGTGCCAGCAGCGCGGACAGCAGAAACACCATATATTTT
cdr3_aa: CASSADSRNTIYF

j_call: TRBJ2-2
d_call: -
v_call: TRBV25-1
clone_size: -
cdr3_nt: TGTGCCAGCAGTGTGGCCCGGGGCGGGGAGCTGTTTTTT
cdr3_aa: CASSVARGGELFF

j_call: TRBJ2-4
d_call: -
v_call: TRBV27
clone_size: once
cdr3_nt: TGTGCCAGCAGCCCCATGTTTAGTTTGGCGCGGGCCTTAGCCAAAAACATTCAGTACTTC
cdr3_aa: CASSPMFSLARALAKNIQYF

j_call: TRBJ2-1
d_call: -
v_call: TRBV11-3
clone_size: -
cdr3_nt: TGTGCCAGCAGCTTAGATCAGACCTACAATGAGCAGTTCTTC
cdr3_aa: CASSLDQTYNEQFF

j_call: TRBJ2-7
d_call: -
v_call: TRBV9
clone_size: -
cdr3_nt: TGTGCCAGCAGCGTTCAGGGGAGCTCCTACGAGCAGTACTTC
cdr3_aa: CASSVQGSSYEQYF

j_call: TRBJ2-2
d_call: TRBD2
v_call: TRBV7-9
clone_size: once
cdr3_nt: TGTGCCAGCAGCTTCGGGCGGGAGAGAACCGGGGAGCTGTTTTTT
cdr3_aa: CASSFGRERTGELFF

j_call: TRBJ2-3
d_call: -
v_call: TRBV4-3
clone_size: -
cdr3_nt: TGCGCCAGCAGCCAAGTTGGCACAGATACGCAGTATTTT
cdr3_aa: CASSQVGTDTQYF

j_call: TRBJ2-4
d_call: TRBD2
v_call: TRBV28
clone_size: -
cdr3_nt: TGTGCCAGCAATAAACTGGGGCTAGCGGGAGGGACCAAAAACATTCAGTACTTC
cdr3_aa: CASNKLGLAGGTKNIQYF

j_call: TRBJ2-1
d_call: -
v_call: TRBV7-3
clone_size: -
cdr3_nt: TGTGCCAGCAGCCCGACGGGGCATGAGCAGTTCTTC
cdr3_aa: CASSPTGHEQFF

j_call: TRBJ2-5
d_call: TRBD2
v_call: TRBV2
clone_size: -
cdr3_nt: TGTGCCAGCAGAACGGGACTAGCCCCACGAGGGTTAGAGACCCAGTACTTC
cdr3_aa: CASRTGLAPRGLETQYF

j_call: TRBJ2-1
d_call: -
v_call: TRBV6-5
clone_size: once
cdr3_nt: TGTGCCAGCAGTTACTCGGAGCGCAGCTCCTACAATGAGCAGTTCTTC
cdr3_aa: CASSYSERSSYNEQFF

j_call: TRBJ2-7
d_call: -
v_call: TRBV10-1
clone_size: -
cdr3_nt: TGCGCCTCCCCTTCTCCGGGGCGAAGGTACTACGAGCAGTACTTC
cdr3_aa: CASPSPGRRYYEQYF

j_call: TRBJ2-7
d_call: -
v_call: TRBV18
clone_size: -
cdr3_nt: TGTGCCAGCTCACCGACGGACGGGGGTCTTTGGGAGCAGTACTTC
cdr3_aa: CASSPTDGGLWEQYF

j_call: TRBJ2-7
d_call: -
v_call: TRBV27
clone_size: -
cdr3_nt: TGTGCCAGCAGTTTGACTCCTCGGAGGGGAATCGAGCAGTACTTC
cdr3_aa: CASSLTPRRGIEQYF

j_call: TRBJ1-4
d_call: -
v_call: TRBV18
clone_size: -
cdr3_nt: TGTGCCAGCTCACCGGACAGAGGCGAAAAACTGTTTTTT
cdr3_aa: CASSPDRGEKLFF

j_call: TRBJ1-1
d_call: -
v_call: TRBV15
clone_size: -
cdr3_nt: TGTGCCACCAGCCCAAATGGGGCTTTGAACACTGAAGCTTTCTTT
cdr3_aa: CATSPNGALNTEAFF

j_call: TRBJ1-4
d_call: -
v_call: TRBV11-2
clone_size: -
cdr3_nt: TGTGCCAGCAGCTTATCCCCCCCAGCAACTAATGAAAAACTGTTTTTT
cdr3_aa: CASSLSPPATNEKLFF

j_call: TRBJ2-6
d_call: -
v_call: TRBV2
clone_size: -
cdr3_nt: TGTGCCAGCACCGGAGCCTCTGGGGCCAACGTCCTGACTTTC
cdr3_aa: CASTGASGANVLTF

j_call: TRBJ2-6
d_call: -
v_call: TRBV19
clone_size: -
cdr3_nt: TGTGCCAGTAGTATCCTCGGGGGGGCCAACGTCCTGACTTTC
cdr3_aa: CASSILGGANVLTF

j_call: TRBJ2-1
d_call: -
v_call: TRBV5-5
clone_size: -
cdr3_nt: TGTGCCAGCAGCAACGGACAGTCGCCTTACAATGAGCAGTTCTTC
cdr3_aa: CASSNGQSPYNEQFF

j_call: TRBJ2-7
d_call: TRBD2
v_call: TRBV5-1
clone_size: -
cdr3_nt: TGCGCCAGCAGCTTCTTAACTAGCGGGAGAAAGTACGAGCAGTACTTC
cdr3_aa: CASSFLTSGRKYEQYF

j_call: TRBJ2-7
d_call: TRBD2
v_call: TRBV30
clone_size: -
cdr3_nt: TGTGCCTGGAGTAGGAACAGGGTTGCCGGGACTAGCGGGATTGCGTACTTC
cdr3_aa: CAWSRNRVAGTSGIAYF

j_call: TRBJ2-7
d_call: -
v_call: TRBV18
clone_size: -
cdr3_nt: TGTGCCAGCTACCGGGAGTCGCTAAAGCCGAAGCAGTACTTC
cdr3_aa: CASYRESLKPKQYF

j_call: TRBJ1-2
d_call: -
v_call: TRBV7-2
clone_size: -
cdr3_nt: TGTGCCAGCAGCTCGGGACCGGATGGCTACACCTTC
cdr3_aa: CASSSGPDGYTF

j_call: TRBJ1-6
d_call: TRBD1
v_call: TRBV30
clone_size: -
cdr3_nt: TGTGCCTGGAGTGTGTGGACAGGGACCTCCTATAATTCACCCCTCCACTTT
cdr3_aa: CAWSVWTGTSYNSPLHF

j_call: TRBJ2-7
d_call: -
v_call: TRBV6-1
clone_size: -
cdr3_nt: TGTGCCAGCAGGTTCAGGGGCAACGAGCAGTACTTC
cdr3_aa: CASRFRGNEQYF

j_call: TRBJ1-5
d_call: -
v_call: TRBV10-3
clone_size: few
cdr3_nt: TGTGCCATCAGTGGGTCCGAGGGGCAGCCCCAGCATTTT
cdr3_aa: CAISGSEGQPQHF

j_call: TRBJ2-1
d_call: TRBD2
v_call: TRBV20-1
clone_size: -
cdr3_nt: TGCAGTGGCGGGAGGTGGGATGAGCAGTTCTTC
cdr3_aa: CSGGRWDEQFF

j_call: TRBJ1-5
d_call: -
v_call: TRBV2
clone_size: -
cdr3_nt: TGTGCCAGCAGTGGAATAGGGGGGATGGGTCAGCCCCAGCATTTT
cdr3_aa: CASSGIGGMGQPQHF